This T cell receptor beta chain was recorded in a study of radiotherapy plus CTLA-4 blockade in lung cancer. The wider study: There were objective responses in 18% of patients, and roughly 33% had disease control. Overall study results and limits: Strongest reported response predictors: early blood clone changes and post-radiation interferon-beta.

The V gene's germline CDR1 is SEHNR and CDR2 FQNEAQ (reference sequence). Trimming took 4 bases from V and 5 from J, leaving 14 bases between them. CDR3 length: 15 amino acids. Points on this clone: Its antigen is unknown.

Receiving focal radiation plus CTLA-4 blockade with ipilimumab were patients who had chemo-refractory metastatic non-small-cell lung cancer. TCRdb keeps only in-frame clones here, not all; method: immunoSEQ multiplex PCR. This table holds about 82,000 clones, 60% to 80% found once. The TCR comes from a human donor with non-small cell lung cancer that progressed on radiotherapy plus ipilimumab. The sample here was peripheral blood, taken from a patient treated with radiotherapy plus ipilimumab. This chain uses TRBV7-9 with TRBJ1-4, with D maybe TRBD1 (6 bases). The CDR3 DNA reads TGTGCCAGCAGCTCGAGGACAGTACCGAATGAAAAACTGTTTTTT. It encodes CASSSRTVPNEKLFF.